This entry lists 19 T cell receptor beta chains sequenced from one sample in a study of blood T cells in healthy people across ages. Primers used in a second PCR of about 6 to 11 cycles were a sample-barcoded 5' primer and a J-beta primer mix. TCRdb itself ran the 5' RACE reads through MiXCR, one entry per CDR3 protein. The sample yields more than 500,000 distinct CDR3 sequences, approximately 30% seen once. The sample consisted of blood. The receptors here all came from a woman aged 70 to 79 in good health.

This clonotype showed up just a few times. The chain has TRBV6-2 or TRBV6-3 and TRBJ2-7; 7 bases map to TRBD1. Germline V gene data show CDR1 as MNHEY and CDR2 as SVGEGT. Trimming cost V 8 bases and J 0 bases; bases outside gene matches: 7. This CDR3 region has 14 residues. As DNA, the CDR3 is TGTGCCAGCCGGACGACAGGGCACTCCTACGAGCAGTACTTC. Protein sequence: CASRTTGHSYEQYF.

This clonotype showed up just a few times. V and J are TRBV11-1 and TRBJ2-7; 12 nucleotides match TRBD2. The length of the CDR3 is 18 residues. The junction had 6 bases not matched to a gene; V was cut back by 0 bases and J by 0 bases. Germline CDR1 SGHAT, CDR2 FQDESV (reference sequence). DNA for the CDR3: TGTGCCAGCAGCTTAGCGACGGGACTAGCGGGCATCTCCTACGAGCAGTACTTC. Protein: CASSLATGLAGISYEQYF. The full variable domain, rest sourced from reference TRBV11-1 and TRBJ2-7, is EAEVAQSPRYKITEKSQAVAFWCDPISGHATLYWYRQILGQGPELLVQFQDESVVDDSQLPKDRFSAERLKGVDSTLKIQPAELGDSAMYLCASSLATGLAGISYEQYFGPGTRLTVT.

The rearrangement links TRBV20-1 to TRBJ1-2; D may be TRBD1 (6 bases). V lost 3 bases to trimming and J lost 1 base, with 15 bases between them. The V gene's germline CDR1 is DFQATT and CDR2 SNEGSKA (reference sequence). The CDR3 covers 15 residues. CDR3 residues: CSARPRGAFNYGYTF. The CDR3, as DNA: TGCAGTGCTAGGCCGAGGGGGGCATTTAACTATGGCTACACCTTC.

This clonotype has a handful of counts. The V and J genes are TRBV29-1 and TRBJ1-2; a weak D match, TRBD1 (5 bases). Trimming removed 6 bases from V and 9 bases from J, with 20 bases in between. Germline CDR1 is SQVTM and CDR2 is ANQGSEA. The CDR3 is 13 amino acids. CDR3 bases: TGCAGCGTCTCACAACAGGTCGGTGCAAGCTACACCTTC. It encodes CSVSQQVGASYTF. Based on the CDR3 plus reference TRBV29-1 and TRBJ1-2, the full variable domain is SAVISQKPSRDICQRGTSLTIQCQVDSQVTMMFWYRQQPGQSLTLIATANQGSEATYESGFVIDKFPISRPNLTFSTLTVSNMSPEDSSIYLCSVSQQVGASYTFGSGTRLTVV.

This clonotype has a handful of counts. V is TRBV19 and J is TRBJ2-4; D not certain. The germline V and J ends were trimmed by 7 bases and 0 bases, with 16 bases remaining between them. The CDR3 extends over 16 amino acids. Germline loops: CDR1 LNHDA, CDR2 SQIVND (reference sequence). The CDR3 region is CASNGPSIGAKNIQYF. CDR3 in DNA: TGTGCCAGTAACGGGCCCTCAATTGGAGCCAAAAACATTCAGTACTTC.

In its sample, this clonotype was seen a few times. The rearrangement links TRBV4-1 to TRBJ1-1; the match to TRBD1 covers 7 bases. From germline, CDR1 is MGHRA and CDR2 YSYEKL. The V and J ends lost 4 bases and 4 bases, in that order; junction bases with no gene match: 9. The CDR3 runs to 15 residues. CDR3: CASSRQGFRGTEAFF. The CDR3 DNA sequence: TGCGCCAGCAGCCGACAGGGATTTAGGGGCACTGAAGCTTTCTTT.

V gene TRBV25-1 combines with J gene TRBJ1-6, with 10 bases that match TRBD1. V dropped 4 bases and J dropped 8; count of bases not matched to a gene: 8. Germline assignment: CDR1 MGHDK and CDR2 SYGVNS. The CDR3 spans 16 residues. The CDR3 DNA reads as TGTGCCAGCAGTGGATTGACAGGGGGCGCGGATTCACCCCTCCACTTT. Translated, it gives CASSGLTGGADSPLHF.

CDR3 protein: CSVPGGVNTEAFF. Here the CDR3 DNA reads TGCAGCGTTCCGGGGGGGGTTAACACTGAAGCTTTCTTT. The chain carries TRBV29-1 and TRBJ1-1; D possibly corresponds to TRBD1 (5 bases). This CDR3 has 13 amino acids. CDR1 is SQVTM and CDR2 is ANQGSEA in the germline V gene. Between the trimmed V and J ends, which lost 5 bases and 2 bases, there was a span of 12 bases.

DNA for the CDR3: TGTGCCAGCAGTTTTTGGGACAGCGAAAAACTGTTTTTT. Protein: CASSFWDSEKLFF. The chain links TRBV2 to TRBJ1-4; 7 bases line up with TRBD1. CDR1 and CDR2 from the germline V gene are SNHLY and FYNNEI. This CDR3 has 13 amino acids. The junction had 5 bases not matched to a gene; V was cut back by 5 bases and J by 8 bases.

The chain is built from TRBV7-2 and TRBJ2-5; unclear D gene. The better agreement between TRBJ2-1 and the DNA end casts doubt on the J call. This CDR3 has 14 residues. CDR1 and CDR2 (germline): SGHTA, FQGNSA. CDR3 loop: CASSPQWRDNEQFF. The CDR3 DNA sequence: TGTGCCAGCAGCCCGCAGTGGAGAGACAATGAGCAGTTCTTC.

This chain connects TRBV18 to TRBJ1-5, with unresolved D. V gave up 6 bases and J gave up 8 bases, with 23 bases separating them. From germline, CDR1 is KGHSH and CDR2 LQKENI. The CDR3 loop spans 16 amino acids. As DNA, the CDR3 is TGTGCCAGCTCGGGATTCGATCGAGGAGGGTCGAAGCCCCAGCATTTT. As protein: CASSGFDRGGSKPQHF.

This clonotype was seen repeatedly, ten times or more. The gene calls are TRBV7-2 and TRBJ2-3, with TRBD2 identical over 8 bases. CDR3 length equals 14 residues. V shed 3 bases and J 5 bases; nucleotides not matched to a gene: 4. Germline V gene lookup returns CDR1 SGHTA and CDR2 FQGNSA. CDR3 sequence (DNA): TGTGCCAGCAGCTTGGCGGGGGGCATAGATACGCAGTATTTT. Its translation is CASSLAGGIDTQYF.

The V gene is TRBV12-3 or TRBV12-4, the J gene TRBJ1-2; D remains unclear. Trimming pared 6 bases from V and 1 base from J, leaving 18 bases between. CDR3 length equals 16 residues. The CDR3 bases are TGTGCCAGCAGCCTTGGGTCACTGAGGGATAACTATGGCTACACCTTC. This translates into CASSLGSLRDNYGYTF.

The sample holds a few counts of this clonotype. This chain connects TRBV24-1 to TRBJ2-3; 7 bases map to TRBD2. The J segment lost 0 bases and the V segment lost 0 bases, leaving 5 bases of the junction unmatched. This CDR3 has 17 amino acids. From germline, CDR1 is KGHDR and CDR2 SFDVKD. CDR3: CATSDLPQAGSTDTQYF. The DNA for the CDR3 is TGTGCCACCAGTGATTTGCCCCAAGCGGGGAGCACAGATACGCAGTATTTT.

This clonotype was counted a few times. The chain carries TRBV7-2 and TRBJ1-2; 9 nucleotides agree with TRBD1. With 5 bases clipped from V and 5 bases from J, the junction kept 15 bases outside the gene matches. This CDR3 contains 17 residues. Germline CDR1 SGHTA, CDR2 FQGNSA. The DNA for the CDR3 is TGTGCCAGCAGCCCCTGGGGCGGGACAGGGACAGCTTATGGCTACACCTTC. Its translation is CASSPWGGTGTAYGYTF.

This chain connects TRBV10-3 to TRBJ1-4, with D uncertain. Trimming cost V 3 bases and J 8 bases, with 16 bases left between them. The germline V gene has CDR1 ENHRY and CDR2 SYGVKD. The CDR3 extends over 15 amino acids. The CDR3 sequence: CAISEDLGKEEKLFF. DNA for the CDR3: TGTGCCATCAGTGAAGATTTGGGAAAGGAAGAAAAACTGTTTTTT.

The chain combines TRBV7-3 with TRBJ2-2, with D unclear. This CDR3 contains 15 residues. CDR1 and CDR2 from the germline V gene are SGHTA and FQGTGA. Trimming cost V 2 bases and J 7 bases, with 14 bases left between them. CDR3 in amino acids: CASSLFSQALGELFF. The CDR3, as DNA: TGTGCCAGCAGCTTATTTTCCCAGGCTCTCGGGGAGCTGTTTTTT.

The chain links TRBV4-3 to TRBJ1-5; D remains unclear. Per the germline V gene, CDR1 is LGHNA and CDR2 is YSLEER. The CDR3 has 18 residues. V lost 1 base, J lost 0 bases, and 16 bases lay in between. The CDR3 sequence is CASSQGRGEGYSNQPQHF. The CDR3 bases are TGCGCCAGCAGCCAAGGGCGAGGTGAGGGCTATAGCAATCAGCCCCAGCATTTT.

The chain carries TRBV7-2 and TRBJ2-3; 9 bases align to TRBD2. Germline-derived CDR1 and CDR2 are SGHTA and FQGNSA. This CDR3 comprises 17 residues. V shed 1 base, J shed 5 bases, and the junction held 10 bases outside the gene matches. Here the CDR3 DNA reads TGTGCCAGCAGCTTAGTTGGCGGGGGGGGGCGCGGAGATACGCAGTATTTT. It is translated as CASSLVGGGGRGDTQYF.